The clone carrying this T cell receptor beta chain appeared a single time. Its specificity is not known. CD8 cells classed as naive were CD45RO-negative and positively selected for CCR7, excluding terminally differentiated effector memory CD45RA+ cells. The sample belongs to a study of shared clonotypes between healthy human individuals. The ends were cut back, 6 bases at V and 4 bases at J, with 16 bases in the middle. Germline V gene data show CDR1 as MNHEY and CDR2 as SMNVEV (reference sequence). CDR3 size: 15 residues. Whole-study findings and limits: Unshared clonotypes carried lower generation probabilities than those common to all four donors.

This table comes from immunoSEQ multiplex PCR, and its TCRdb copy is limited to in-frame clones, with some not included. The table lists under 2,000,000 clones, about 95% of them singletons. This sequence joins TRBV27 and TRBJ2-1, with D maybe TRBD2 (7 bases). The TCR sequence derives from a man younger than 30 in good health. The source material was naive CD8+ T cells sorted from blood. CDR3 sequence reads: CASSAGGGPYNEQFF. The DNA of the CDR3 is TGTGCCAGCAGCGCCGGCGGGGGCCCTTACAATGAGCAGTTCTTC.